This passage covers 8 T cell receptor beta chains from one sample sequenced in a study of blood T cell repertoires in COVID-19. Sequenced by immunoSEQ multiplex PCR; TCRdb stores in-frame clones only, minus some. The data contain 300,000 to 400,000 clones, 90% to 95% of them seen just once; the ten biggest clones take up less than 3.5%. The specimen was peripheral blood. Every receptor here comes from a woman younger than 30 who had recovered from COVID-19.

The chain joins TRBV15 to TRBJ2-2; a possible D gene is TRBD1 (6 bases). The V gene lost 4 bases and the J gene lost 3 bases, with 6 bases spanning the gap. Germline assignment: CDR1 LNHNV and CDR2 YYDKDF (reference sequence). The CDR3 loop spans 13 amino acids. The CDR3 region is CATSNRDTGELFF. The CDR3 DNA is TGTGCCACCAGCAACAGGGACACCGGGGAGCTGTTTTTT.

In DNA, the CDR3 is TGTGCCAGCAGCTCGGGACAGGGGGTCCACGAGCAGTACGTC. Encoded protein: CASSSGQGVHEQYV. V gene TRBV5-6 combines with J gene TRBJ2-7; 11 nucleotides agree with TRBD1. The CDR3 contains 14 residues. The V and J ends lost 3 bases and 5 bases, in that order; junction bases with no gene match: 4. Looked up from germline, CDR1 is SGHDT and CDR2 is YYEEEE.

The count of this clone is one. CDR3 bases: TGTGCCAGCAGATCAATTACAGGGTCCGGGTTCACTGAAGCTTTCTTT. Translating gives CASRSITGSGFTEAFF. The rearrangement joins TRBV27 to TRBJ1-1, with TRBD1 as a possible D gene (6 bases). V dropped 6 bases and J dropped 4 bases, with 21 bases sitting between them. Germline V gene data show CDR1 as MNHEY and CDR2 as SMNVEV (reference sequence). CDR3 length: 16 amino acids.

The rearrangement joins TRBV6-6 to TRBJ2-7; D is possibly TRBD2 (6 bases). Germline CDR1 is MNHNY and CDR2 is SVGAGI (reference sequence). The ends were cut back, 3 bases at V and 4 bases at J, with 10 bases in the middle. This CDR3 is 13 amino acids long. The chain's CDR3 is CASSYGGNYEQYV. For the CDR3, the DNA is TGTGCCAGCAGTTATGGGGGGAATTACGAGCAGTACGTC.

The chain carries TRBV14 and TRBJ1-2, with D perhaps TRBD1 (6 bases). Germline V gene data show CDR1 as SGHDN and CDR2 as FVKESK. V lost 3 bases and J 4 bases, leaving 15 bases between the germline ends. This CDR3 has 15 amino acids. This CDR3 reads CASSHLDRSLYGYTF. CDR3 coding DNA: TGTGCCAGCAGCCACCTCGACAGGAGTCTCTATGGCTACACCTTC.

The chain couples TRBV7-2 to TRBJ2-7; 9 bases match TRBD1. Germline V gives CDR1 SGHTA, CDR2 FQGNSA. The CDR3 has 13 residues. The J segment lost 5 bases and the V segment lost 4 bases, leaving 3 bases of the junction unmatched. The CDR3 DNA follows: TGTGCCAGCAGCTCCACAGGGGGCAACGAGCAGTACGTC. Translation gives CASSSTGGNEQYV.

Comments on this clone: Additional DNA sequences in this sample encode the identical CDR3. V gene TRBV12-3 or TRBV12-4 combines with J gene TRBJ2-7; D possibly corresponds to TRBD2 (6 bases). The CDR3 has 12 residues. V was pared by 6 bases and J by 7 bases, with 13 bases between. The CDR3 region has the DNA TGTGCCAGCAGCCCGGGAGTGGGGGAGCAGTACGTC. Its protein product is CASSPGVGEQYV.

V usage is TRBV30 and J usage is TRBJ1-2, with TRBD1 identical over 7 bases. V lost 5 bases to trimming and J lost 4 bases; unmatched junction nucleotides: 4. CDR1 and CDR2 from the germline V gene are GTSNPN and SVGIG (reference sequence). There are 12 residues in the CDR3. The CDR3 is CAWAGQVYGYTF. Here the CDR3 DNA reads TGTGCCTGGGCTGGACAGGTCTATGGCTACACCTTC.